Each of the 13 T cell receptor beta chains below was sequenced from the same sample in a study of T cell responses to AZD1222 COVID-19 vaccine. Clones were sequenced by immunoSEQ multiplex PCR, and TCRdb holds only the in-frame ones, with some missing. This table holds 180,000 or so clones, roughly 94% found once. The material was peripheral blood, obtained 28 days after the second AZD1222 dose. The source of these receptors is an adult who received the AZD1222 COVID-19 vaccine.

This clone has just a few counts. The DNA for the CDR3 is TGTGCCAGCAGCCGGCCAGGAGGGAACACTGAAGCTTTCTTT. Translating it yields CASSRPGGNTEAFF. The chain combines TRBV7-2 with TRBJ1-1; no clear D. The V gene lost 5 bases and the J gene lost 1 base, with 11 bases spanning the gap. The CDR3 sequence is 14 residues long. The germline V gene encodes CDR1 SGHTA and CDR2 FQGNSA.

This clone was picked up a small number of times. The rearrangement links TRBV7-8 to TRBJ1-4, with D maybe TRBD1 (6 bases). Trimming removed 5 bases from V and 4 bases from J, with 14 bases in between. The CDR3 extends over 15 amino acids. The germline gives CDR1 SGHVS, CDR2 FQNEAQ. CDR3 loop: CASSRTEQSNEKLFF. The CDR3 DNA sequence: TGTGCCAGCAGCCGGACAGAACAAAGTAATGAAAAACTGTTTTTT.

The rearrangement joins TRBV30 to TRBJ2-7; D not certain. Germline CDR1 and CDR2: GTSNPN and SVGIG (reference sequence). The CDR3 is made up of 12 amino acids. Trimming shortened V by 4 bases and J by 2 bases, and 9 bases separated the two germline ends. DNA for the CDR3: TGTGCCTGGACCCAGGTAGCCTACGAGCAGTACTTC. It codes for CAWTQVAYEQYF. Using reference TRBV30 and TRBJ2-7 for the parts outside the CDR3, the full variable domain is SQTIHQWPATLVQPVGSPLSLECTVEGTSNPNLYWYRQAAGRGLQLLFYSVGIGQISSEVPQNLSASRPQDRQFILSSKKLLLSDSGFYLCAWTQVAYEQYFGPGTRLTVT.

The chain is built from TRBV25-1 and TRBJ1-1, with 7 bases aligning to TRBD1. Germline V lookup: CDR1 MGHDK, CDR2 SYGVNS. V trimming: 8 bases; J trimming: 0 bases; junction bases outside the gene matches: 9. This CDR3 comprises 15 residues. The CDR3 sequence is CASHGGQAVNTEAFF. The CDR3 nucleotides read TGTGCCAGCCACGGCGGACAGGCAGTGAACACTGAAGCTTTCTTT.

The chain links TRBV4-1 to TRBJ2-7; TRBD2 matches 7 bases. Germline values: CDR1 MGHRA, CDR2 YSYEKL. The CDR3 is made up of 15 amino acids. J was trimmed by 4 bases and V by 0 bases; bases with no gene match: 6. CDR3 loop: CASSQDGLAVYEQYF. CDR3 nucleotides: TGCGCCAGCAGCCAAGACGGCCTAGCGGTATACGAGCAGTACTTC.

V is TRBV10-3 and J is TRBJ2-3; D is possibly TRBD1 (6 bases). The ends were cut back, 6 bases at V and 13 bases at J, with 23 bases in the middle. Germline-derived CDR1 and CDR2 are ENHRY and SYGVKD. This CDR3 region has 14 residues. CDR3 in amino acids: CAISSGALTGIEYF. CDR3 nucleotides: TGTGCCATCAGCTCAGGGGCCCTTACTGGGATCGAGTATTTT.

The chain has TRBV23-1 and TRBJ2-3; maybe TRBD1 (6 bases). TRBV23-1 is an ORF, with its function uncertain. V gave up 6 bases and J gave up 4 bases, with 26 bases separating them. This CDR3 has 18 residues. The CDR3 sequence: CASRPNGGHQKRPDTQYF. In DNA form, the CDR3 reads TGCGCCAGCAGACCCAATGGGGGACACCAAAAGAGGCCAGATACGCAGTATTTT.

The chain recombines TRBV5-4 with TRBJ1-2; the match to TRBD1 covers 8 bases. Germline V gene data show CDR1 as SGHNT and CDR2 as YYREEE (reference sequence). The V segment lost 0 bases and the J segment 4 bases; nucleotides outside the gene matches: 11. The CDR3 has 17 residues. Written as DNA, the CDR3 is TGTGCCAGCAGCTTGGTGGGCAGGGGGCTTGAGACCTATGGCTACACCTTC. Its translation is CASSLVGRGLETYGYTF.

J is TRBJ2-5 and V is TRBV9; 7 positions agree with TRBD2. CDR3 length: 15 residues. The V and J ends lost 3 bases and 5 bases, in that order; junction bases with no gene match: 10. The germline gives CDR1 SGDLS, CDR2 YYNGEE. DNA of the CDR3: TGTGCCAGCAGCGCCTCTGGACTAGAAGTTGAGACCCAGTACTTC. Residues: CASSASGLEVETQYF.

The CDR3 loop is CASSLSGGYNEQFF. The CDR3 region has the DNA TGCGCCAGCAGCCTCAGTGGCGGATACAATGAGCAGTTCTTC. J is TRBJ2-1 and V is TRBV4-3; no firm D call. Trimming removed 4 bases from V and 4 bases from J, with 11 bases in between. The CDR3 covers 14 residues. Per the germline V gene, CDR1 is LGHNA and CDR2 is YSLEER.

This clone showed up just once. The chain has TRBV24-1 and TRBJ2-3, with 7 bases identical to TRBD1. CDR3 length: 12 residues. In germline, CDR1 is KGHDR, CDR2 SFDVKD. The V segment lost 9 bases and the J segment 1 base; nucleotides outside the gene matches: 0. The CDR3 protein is CATGQGTDTQYF. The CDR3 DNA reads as TGTGCCACCGGACAGGGCACAGATACGCAGTATTTT.

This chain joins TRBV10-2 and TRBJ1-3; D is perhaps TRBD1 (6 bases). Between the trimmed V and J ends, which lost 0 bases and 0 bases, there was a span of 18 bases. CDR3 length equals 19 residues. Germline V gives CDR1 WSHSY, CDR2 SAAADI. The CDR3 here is CASSESGTWGATSGNTIYF. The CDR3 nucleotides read TGCGCCAGCAGTGAGTCCGGAACCTGGGGGGCTACCTCTGGAAACACCATATATTTT.

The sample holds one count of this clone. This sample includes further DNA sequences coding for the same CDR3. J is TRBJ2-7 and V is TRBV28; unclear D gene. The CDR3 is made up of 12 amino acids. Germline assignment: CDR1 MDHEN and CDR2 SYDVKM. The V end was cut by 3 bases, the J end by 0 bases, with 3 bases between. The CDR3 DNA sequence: TGTGCCAGCAGTTTTAGCTCCTACGAGCAGTACTTC. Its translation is CASSFSSYEQYF.